This T cell receptor beta chain was recorded in a study of cytomegalovirus exposure and HLA in healthy donors. Primers included in the PCR were 60 Vbeta and 13 Jbeta primers. Sequenced by immunoSEQ multiplex PCR; TCRdb stores in-frame clones only, minus some. The sample includes roughly 300,000 clones, just over 85% of them seen just once. CDR3 length: 16 amino acids. Germline V CDR1 and CDR2: MDHEN, SYDVKM. The germline V and J ends were trimmed by 10 bases and 2 bases, with 24 bases remaining between them. The chain links TRBV28 to TRBJ2-7; possible D gene TRBD1, 6 bases. The receptor comes from a man in his forties or fifties in good health and CMV-seropositive. The sequenced material came from PBMCs. CDR3 in amino acids: CATTPWGQGRTYEQYF. The CDR3 DNA sequence: TGTGCCACCACCCCCTGGGGCCAGGGGAGAACCTACGAGCAGTACTTC.